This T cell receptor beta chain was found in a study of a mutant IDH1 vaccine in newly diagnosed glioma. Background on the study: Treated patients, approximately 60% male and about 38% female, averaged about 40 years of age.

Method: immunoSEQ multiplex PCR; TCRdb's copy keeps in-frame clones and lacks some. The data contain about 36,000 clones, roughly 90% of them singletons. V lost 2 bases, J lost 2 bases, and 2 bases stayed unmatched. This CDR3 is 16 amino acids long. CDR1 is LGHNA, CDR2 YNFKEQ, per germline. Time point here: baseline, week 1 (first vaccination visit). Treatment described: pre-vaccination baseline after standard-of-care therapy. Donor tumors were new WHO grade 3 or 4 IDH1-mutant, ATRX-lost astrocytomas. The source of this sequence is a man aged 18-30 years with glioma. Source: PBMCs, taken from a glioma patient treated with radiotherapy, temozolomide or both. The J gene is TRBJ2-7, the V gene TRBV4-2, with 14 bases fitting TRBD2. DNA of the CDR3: TGTGCCAGCAGCCAACAGGGACTAGCGGGAGCCTACGAGCAGTACTTC. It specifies CASSQQGLAGAYEQYF.